The 17 T cell receptor beta chains listed next were all sequenced from one sample in a study of CD8+ T cells in alopecia areata. Treatment meaning: oral pan-JAK inhibitor, 5-10 mg twice daily. RNA, once extracted, was reverse transcribed into cDNA for use as the sequencing template. Libraries were prepared by immunoSEQ multiplex PCR; TCRdb keeps only in-frame clonotypes and omits some of them. The table shows 190,000 or so clones, with approximately 60% occurring only once. The sample consisted of CD4+ T cells sorted from blood, taken at week 4, from a patient treated with tofacitinib. The receptor source for this set is a human donor with alopecia areata.

The rearrangement joins TRBV30 to TRBJ1-2, with TRBD1 as a possible D gene (5 bases). Germline V gives CDR1 GTSNPN, CDR2 SVGIG (reference sequence). The CDR3 length is 12 residues. Deletions cut 8 bases from V and 8 bases from J, with 18 bases between. DNA of the CDR3: TGTGCCCAAGCCTCGGGACCGACGGGCTACACCTTC. Translated: CAQASGPTGYTF.

V is TRBV4-1 and J is TRBJ2-6; D remains unclear. Germline values: CDR1 MGHRA, CDR2 YSYEKL. The CDR3 contains 18 residues. V dropped 4 bases and J dropped 0 bases, with 16 bases sitting between them. CDR3 coding DNA: TGCGCCAGCAGCCTATTACTCGATCCTAGCTCTGGGGCCAACGTCCTGACTTTC. Translated, it gives CASSLLLDPSSGANVLTF.

This clone was counted a few times. The CDR3 nucleotides are TGTGCCAGCAGTTTATCTGTCAGCTCCTACGAGCAGTACTTC. It translates to CASSLSVSSYEQYF. V gene TRBV27 combines with J gene TRBJ2-7; the D is unclear. V shed 0 bases and J shed 0 bases, with 6 bases lying between them. This CDR3 has 14 amino acids. The germline CDR1 and CDR2 sequences are MNHEY and SMNVEV (reference sequence).

A few counts support this clone. The chain couples TRBV29-1 to TRBJ2-5; 10 bases are shared with TRBD1. From germline, CDR1 is SQVTM and CDR2 ANQGSEA. Trimming at V came to 4 bases and at J to 3 bases, leaving 2 bases not matched to a gene. This CDR3 comprises 13 residues. CDR3 bases: TGCAGCGTTGCGGGGACAGGGGAAGAGACCCAGTACTTC. Its protein is CSVAGTGEETQYF.

J is TRBJ1-1 and V is TRBV28; the D is unclear. Deletions cut 2 bases from V and 1 base from J, with 14 bases between. Germline CDR1 reads MDHEN; CDR2 reads SYDVKM. This CDR3 is 16 amino acids long. The CDR3 reads CASSLGGTLGNTEAFF. CDR3 nucleotides: TGTGCCAGCAGTTTAGGAGGTACGCTGGGGAACACTGAAGCTTTCTTT.

The V gene is TRBV28, the J gene TRBJ1-5, with D perhaps matching TRBD1 (5 bases). V lost 6 bases to trimming and J lost 7 bases, with 10 bases between them. CDR1 is MDHEN and CDR2 is SYDVKM in the germline V gene. The CDR3 length is 12 residues. The CDR3 spells CASRQGQQPQHF. The CDR3 coding sequence is TGTGCCAGCAGGCAGGGTCAACAGCCCCAGCATTTT.

V usage is TRBV30 and J usage is TRBJ1-2; 8 nucleotides agree with TRBD1. The V segment lost 3 bases and the J segment 6 bases; nucleotides outside the gene matches: 3. This CDR3 is 12 amino acids long. Germline V gene data show CDR1 as GTSNPN and CDR2 as SVGIG (reference sequence). The CDR3 is CAWSPDRDGYTF. The CDR3 nucleotides read TGTGCCTGGAGCCCGGACAGGGATGGCTACACCTTC.

The rearrangement links TRBV29-1 to TRBJ1-3; no firm D call. The CDR3 extends over 12 amino acids. The V and J ends lost 6 bases and 4 bases respectively, with 10 bases between them. The germline CDR1 and CDR2 sequences are SQVTM and ANQGSEA. The CDR3 loop is CSVGRSGNTIYF. CDR3 DNA: TGCAGCGTGGGGAGGTCCGGAAACACCATATATTTT.

V is TRBV29-1 and J is TRBJ2-7, with 8 bases fitting TRBD1. J was trimmed by 2 bases and V by 5 bases; bases with no gene match: 5. Germline V gene sequence: CDR1 SQVTM, CDR2 ANQGSEA. This CDR3 region has 13 residues. The CDR3 region has the DNA TGCAGCGTTAGGGGACAGGCCACCTACGAGCAGTACTTC. Translation gives CSVRGQATYEQYF.

This rearrangement joins TRBV7-2 to TRBJ2-5; D uncertain. V dropped 5 bases and J dropped 4 bases, with 8 bases sitting between them. Germline CDR1 reads SGHTA; CDR2 reads FQGNSA. The CDR3 extends over 12 amino acids. The DNA for the CDR3 is TGTGCCAGCAGCCCATTCGGAGAGACCCAGTACTTC. It specifies CASSPFGETQYF.

The V call is TRBV28, the J call TRBJ1-1; the D gene is possibly TRBD1 (5 bases). V dropped 3 bases and J dropped 0 bases, with 11 bases sitting between them. The germline CDR1 and CDR2 sequences are MDHEN and SYDVKM. This CDR3 is 15 amino acids long. The CDR3 nucleotides are TGTGCCAGCAGTTTCTGGGGGAACATGAACACTGAAGCTTTCTTT. It yields the protein CASSFWGNMNTEAFF.

The table lists this clone with a few counts. The rearrangement joins TRBV30 to TRBJ1-6, with D perhaps matching TRBD1 (5 bases). Germline V lookup: CDR1 GTSNPN, CDR2 SVGIG (reference sequence). Trimming removed 1 base at V and 8 bases at J, with 12 bases between. The length of the CDR3 is 14 residues. The CDR3 coding sequence is TGTGCCTGGAGTGCACCGGGACGGCATTCACCCCTCCACTTT. Protein product: CAWSAPGRHSPLHF.

This clone was detected once. This chain uses TRBV2 with TRBJ2-7, with D perhaps matching TRBD1 (5 bases). Trimming stripped 6 bases from V and 6 bases from J, with 15 bases between. CDR1 is SNHLY, CDR2 FYNNEI, per germline. The length of the CDR3 is 13 residues. CDR3 sequence (DNA): TGTGCCAGCAGCTTCTTTCAGGGTCGCGAGCAGTACTTC. It translates to CASSFFQGREQYF.

This clone came up once. The V gene is TRBV11-2, the J gene TRBJ2-3; D is unclear. Trimming took 10 bases from V and 6 from J, leaving 23 bases between them. CDR3 size: 15 residues. Germline CDR1 is SGHAT and CDR2 is FQNNGV. The CDR3: CATTGMGGHRDTQYF. The CDR3, as DNA: TGTGCCACCACTGGGATGGGTGGGCATCGGGATACGCAGTATTTT.

The chain is built from TRBV29-1 and TRBJ1-1, with 8 bases that match TRBD1. Germline trimming cut 4 bases from V and 7 bases from J; bases unmatched to any gene: 8. This CDR3 is built from 13 residues. CDR1 and CDR2 from the germline V gene are SQVTM and ANQGSEA. CDR3 bases: TGCAGCGTTGCTAATGTGACAGGGGTTGAAGCTTTCTTT. This sequence encodes CSVANVTGVEAFF.

The chain recombines TRBV29-1 with TRBJ1-1; weak D call: TRBD1 (5 bases). CDR1 is SQVTM, CDR2 ANQGSEA, per germline. Trimming pared 2 bases from V and 5 bases from J, leaving 12 bases between. The length of the CDR3 is 13 residues. The CDR3 reads CSVERPGRTEAFF. In DNA form, the CDR3 reads TGCAGCGTTGAAAGGCCGGGGCGGACTGAAGCTTTCTTT.

This clone was observed a single time. The V call is TRBV4-2, the J call TRBJ2-5; a possible D gene is TRBD1 (7 bases). V was shortened by 0 bases and J by 4 bases, with 21 bases between the two germline ends. The CDR3 has 18 residues. Germline CDR1 reads LGHNA; CDR2 reads YNFKEQ. CDR3 sequence reads: CASSQDLQGGGGGETQYF. The CDR3 DNA is TGTGCCAGCAGCCAAGATTTACAAGGAGGGGGCGGCGGAGAGACCCAGTACTTC.